The present T cell receptor beta chain was sequenced within a study of T cell changes during pregnancy in multiple sclerosis. This CDR3 comprises 16 residues. CDR1 and CDR2 from the germline V gene are SGHAT and FQNNGV. Trimming shortened V by 1 base and J by 0 bases, and 10 bases separated the two germline ends. The assay was immunoSEQ multiplex PCR, and TCRdb's table has in-frame clones only and misses some. This table holds tens of thousands of clones, roughly 90% found once. The sample consisted of peripheral blood, taken before pregnancy. This sequence was found in a female donor with multiple sclerosis, enrolled in a pregnancy study. V and J are TRBV11-2 and TRBJ1-3; no firm D call. In DNA, the CDR3 is TGTGCCAGCAGCTTAGGCGTGCGGAGCTCTGGAAACACCATATATTTT. This sequence encodes CASSLGVRSSGNTIYF.